Each of the 10 T cell receptor beta chains below was sequenced from the same sample in a study of blood T cell repertoires in COVID-19. The assay was immunoSEQ multiplex PCR, and TCRdb's table has in-frame clones only and misses some. The profile shows around 130,000 clones, approximately 84% of them singletons. Sample: peripheral blood. These receptors were collected from a woman between 50 and 59 years old who had recovered from COVID-19.

The chain joins TRBV6-5 to TRBJ2-2, with 7 nucleotides matching TRBD1. The CDR3 consists of 13 residues. V trimming: 4 bases; J trimming: 7 bases; junction bases outside the gene matches: 3. Per germline, CDR1 MNHEY and CDR2 SVGAGI. CDR3 residues: CASSFTGVGELFF. The DNA for the CDR3 is TGTGCCAGCAGTTTCACAGGGGTCGGGGAGCTGTTTTTT.

The V and J genes are TRBV11-1 and TRBJ2-7; D is uncertain. This CDR3 comprises 12 residues. V was pared by 3 bases and J by 6 bases, with 9 bases between. The germline V gene encodes CDR1 SGHAT and CDR2 FQDESV (reference sequence). The CDR3 reads CASSFQVSEQYF. The CDR3 coding sequence is TGTGCCAGCAGCTTTCAGGTATCCGAGCAGTACTTC.

The V call is TRBV6-5, the J call TRBJ2-7, with D maybe TRBD2 (5 bases). The germline gives CDR1 MNHEY, CDR2 SVGAGI. The length of the CDR3 is 12 residues. Trimming left V 10 bases short and J 4 bases short, with 14 bases between. CDR3 in amino acids: CATRDARYEQYF. The CDR3 nucleotides read TGTGCCACCCGGGATGCCAGATACGAGCAGTACTTC.

The V call is TRBV6-5, the J call TRBJ1-6; 7 bases are shared with TRBD1. Germline V gene sequence: CDR1 MNHEY, CDR2 SVGAGI. CDR3 length: 15 residues. Germline trimming cut 6 bases from V and 9 bases from J; bases unmatched to any gene: 11. The CDR3 sequence: CASRRLETGSSPLHF. The CDR3 DNA sequence: TGTGCCAGCAGGCGCTTGGAGACAGGGTCTTCACCCCTCCACTTT.

The J gene is TRBJ2-5, the V gene TRBV7-7; 7 bases are shared with TRBD2. V lost 5 bases, J lost 4 bases, and 7 bases stayed unmatched. Germline loops: CDR1 SSHAT, CDR2 FNYEAQ (reference sequence). The length of the CDR3 is 14 residues. CDR3 residues: CASSRSGEGETQYF. DNA for the CDR3: TGTGCCAGCAGCCGAAGCGGGGAGGGAGAGACCCAGTACTTC. Looking up the rest from reference TRBV7-7 and TRBJ2-5 gives the full variable domain: GAGVSQSPRYKVTKRGQDVTLRCDPISSHATLYWYQQALGQGPEFLTYFNYEAQPDKSGLPSDRFSAERPEGSISTLTIQRTEQRDSAMYRCASSRSGEGETQYFGPGTRLLVL.

This sequence joins TRBV30 and TRBJ1-2, with TRBD1 as a possible D gene (6 bases). V gave up 1 base and J gave up 3 bases, with 21 bases separating them. Germline V gene sequence: CDR1 GTSNPN, CDR2 SVGIG (reference sequence). The CDR3 has 17 amino acids. The CDR3 sequence: CAWSGPGHSYGDYGYTF. In DNA form, the CDR3 reads TGTGCCTGGAGTGGACCGGGACATTCTTACGGAGACTATGGCTACACCTTC.

There are a few counts of this clone. V gene TRBV29-1 combines with J gene TRBJ2-3, with TRBD2 matching over 11 bases. Germline V gene lookup returns CDR1 SQVTM and CDR2 ANQGSEA. Trimming removed 7 bases from V and 3 bases from J; junction bases left unmatched: 9. The CDR3 extends over 15 amino acids. CDR3 sequence reads: CSGIRLAGRTDTQYF. The CDR3 DNA sequence: TGCAGCGGTATCCGACTAGCGGGGCGGACAGATACGCAGTATTTT.

This clone was seen more than once but under ten times. The gene calls are TRBV11-3 and TRBJ2-7; D might be TRBD1 (5 bases). Germline CDR1 is SGHNT and CDR2 is YENEEA. V was pared by 9 bases and J by 0 bases, with 21 bases between. This CDR3 has 16 residues. The CDR3 sequence is CASSSPGRASSYEQYF. CDR3 nucleotides: TGTGCCAGTTCATCCCCTGGCAGGGCTAGCTCCTACGAGCAGTACTTC.

The chain carries TRBV11-2 and TRBJ2-2; D possibly corresponds to TRBD1 (7 bases). This CDR3 has 18 amino acids. Trimming left V 4 bases short and J 0 bases short, with 18 bases between. The germline V gene has CDR1 SGHAT and CDR2 FQNNGV. The CDR3 loop reads CASSSDRRAGSNTGELFF. The CDR3 region has the DNA TGTGCCAGCAGCTCGGACAGGAGGGCGGGCTCGAACACCGGGGAGCTGTTTTTT.

The V call is TRBV6-1, the J call TRBJ2-5; D might be TRBD2 (5 bases). The V end lost 4 bases, the J end lost 5 bases, and 23 bases lay between the germline ends. The CDR3 loop spans 17 amino acids. CDR1 MNHNS and CDR2 SASEGT come from the germline V gene. CDR3 sequence (DNA): TGTGCCAGCAGTGTGGGGATCCAGCGAGGGTTAGGGGAGACCCAGTACTTC. Amino acid sequence: CASSVGIQRGLGETQYF.